This is a list of T cell receptor beta chains from one sample in a study of control samples from healthy donors and cancer patients. Only in-frame clones appear in the TCRdb table, and some are missing; sequencing was by immunoSEQ multiplex PCR. The table records some 170,000 clones, under 96% of them present only once. The sample comprised blood. The receptors originated from a woman between 25 and 40 years old in good health. Each CDR3 is given with its conserved first and last residue. D genes are given only for firm matches. Clone size appears in some rows only: once, few, many, or a class for an expanded clone.

D	length	V	size	J	DNA	CDR3
NA	12	TRBV2	NA	TRBJ1-5	TGTGCCAGCAGCTATTCCAATCAGCCCCAGCATTTT	CASSYSNQPQHF
NA	12	TRBV7-9	NA	TRBJ2-1	TGTGCCAGCAGCTTCTCCCCCAATGAGCAGTTCTTC	CASSFSPNEQFF
NA	14	TRBV18	NA	TRBJ1-1	TGTGCCAGCTCACCATTTGAACAGGGAGGAAAAGCTTTCTTT	CASSPFEQGGKAFF
TRBD1	15	TRBV5-1	once	TRBJ2-7	TGCGCCAGCAGCTTCCGGCGGGACAGGGTCTACGAGCAGTACTTC	CASSFRRDRVYEQYF
TRBD2	15	TRBV27	NA	TRBJ2-5	TGTGCCAGCAGTTCGCAGCGGGGGATAAGGGAGACCCAGTACTTC	CASSSQRGIRETQYF
NA	13	TRBV5-1	once	TRBJ1-2	TGCGCCCGCTTAGGGGACTCGAACTATGGCTACACCTTC	CARLGDSNYGYTF
NA	15	TRBV5-4	NA	TRBJ2-7	TGTGCCAGCAGCTACGCAAGGGGTCTAAGGGGGGAGCAGTACTTC	CASSYARGLRGEQYF
NA	17	TRBV5-6	NA	TRBJ2-7	TGTGCCAGCAGCCCTACGGGGAGCAGAGATGGGAGCTACGAGCAGTACTTC	CASSPTGSRDGSYEQYF
NA	17	TRBV2	NA	TRBJ1-5	TGTGCCAGCAGTGAAGTCAGGGTTGGAGGAAGCAATCAGCCCCAGCATTTT	CASSEVRVGGSNQPQHF
NA	16	TRBV13	NA	TRBJ1-1	TGTGCCAGCAGCTTTATCTTGGTTCTCCGCAACACTGAAGCTTTCTTT	CASSFILVLRNTEAFF
NA	14	TRBV30	NA	TRBJ1-4	TGTGCCTGGAGTGTAGGGGGTGCCGATGAAAAACTGTTTTTT	CAWSVGGADEKLFF
NA	17	TRBV6-1	NA	TRBJ1-5	TGTGCCAGCAGTGACCGCGGGTCCTTTGGCAGGAATAAGCCCCAGCATTTT	CASSDRGSFGRNKPQHF